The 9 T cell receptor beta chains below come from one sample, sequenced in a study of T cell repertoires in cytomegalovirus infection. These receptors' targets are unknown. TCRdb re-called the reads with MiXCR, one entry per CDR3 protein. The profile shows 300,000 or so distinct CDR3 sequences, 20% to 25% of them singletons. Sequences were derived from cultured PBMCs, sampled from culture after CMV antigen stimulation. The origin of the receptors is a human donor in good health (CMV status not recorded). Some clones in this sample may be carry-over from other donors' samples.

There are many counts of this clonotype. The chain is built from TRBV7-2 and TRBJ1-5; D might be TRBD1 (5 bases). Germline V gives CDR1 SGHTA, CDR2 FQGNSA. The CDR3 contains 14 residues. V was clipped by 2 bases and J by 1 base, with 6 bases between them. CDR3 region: CASSLPGSNQPQHF. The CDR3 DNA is TGTGCCAGCAGCTTACCAGGGAGCAATCAGCCCCAGCATTTT.

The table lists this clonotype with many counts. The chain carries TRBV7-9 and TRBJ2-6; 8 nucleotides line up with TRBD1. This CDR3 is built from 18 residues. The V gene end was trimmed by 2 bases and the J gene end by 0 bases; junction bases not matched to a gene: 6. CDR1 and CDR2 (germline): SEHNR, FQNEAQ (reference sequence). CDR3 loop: CASSLKTGATSGANVLTF. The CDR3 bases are TGTGCCAGCAGCTTAAAGACAGGGGCTACCTCTGGGGCCAACGTCCTGACTTTC.

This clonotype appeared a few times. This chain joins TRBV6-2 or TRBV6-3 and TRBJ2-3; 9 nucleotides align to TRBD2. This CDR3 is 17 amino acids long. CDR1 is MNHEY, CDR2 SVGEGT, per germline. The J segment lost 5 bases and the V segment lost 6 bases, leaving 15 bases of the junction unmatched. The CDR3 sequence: CASSPSSGREGKDTQYF. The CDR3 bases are TGTGCCAGCAGCCCCTCCTCCGGGCGGGAGGGCAAAGATACGCAGTATTTT.

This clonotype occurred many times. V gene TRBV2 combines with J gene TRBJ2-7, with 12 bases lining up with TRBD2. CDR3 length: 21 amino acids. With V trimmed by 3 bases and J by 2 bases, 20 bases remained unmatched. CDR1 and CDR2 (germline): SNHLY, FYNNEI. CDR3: CASSDHFIVRLAGVRTYEQYV. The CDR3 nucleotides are TGTGCCAGCAGTGATCATTTTATAGTCCGACTAGCGGGAGTAAGAACCTACGAGCAGTACGTC.

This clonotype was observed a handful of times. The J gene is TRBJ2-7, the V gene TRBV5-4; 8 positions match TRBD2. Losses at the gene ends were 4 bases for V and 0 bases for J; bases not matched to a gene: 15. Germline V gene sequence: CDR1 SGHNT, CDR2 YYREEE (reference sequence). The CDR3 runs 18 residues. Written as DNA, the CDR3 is TGTGCCAGCAGCCGGTGGACCTCTTCAGCGGGAGACTCCTACGAGCAGTACGTC. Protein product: CASSRWTSSAGDSYEQYV.

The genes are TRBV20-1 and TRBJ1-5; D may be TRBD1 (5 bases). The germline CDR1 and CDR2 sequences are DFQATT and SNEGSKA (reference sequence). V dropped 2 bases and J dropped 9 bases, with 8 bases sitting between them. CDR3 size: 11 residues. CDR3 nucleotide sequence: TGCAGTGCTAGACCGGGACGGCCCCAGCATTTT. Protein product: CSARPGRPQHF.

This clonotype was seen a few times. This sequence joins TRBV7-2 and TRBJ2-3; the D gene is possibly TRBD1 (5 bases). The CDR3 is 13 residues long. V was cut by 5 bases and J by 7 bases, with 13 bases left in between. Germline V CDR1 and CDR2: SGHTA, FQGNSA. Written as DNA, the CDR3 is TGTGCCAGCAGCATACAGGATTCAAATACGCAGTATTTT. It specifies CASSIQDSNTQYF. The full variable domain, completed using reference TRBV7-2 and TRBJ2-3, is GAGVSQSPSNKVTEKGKDVELRCDPISGHTALYWYRQSLGQGLEFLIYFQGNSAPDKSGLPSDRFSAERTGGSVSTLTIQRTQQEDSAVYLCASSIQDSNTQYFGPGTRLTVL.

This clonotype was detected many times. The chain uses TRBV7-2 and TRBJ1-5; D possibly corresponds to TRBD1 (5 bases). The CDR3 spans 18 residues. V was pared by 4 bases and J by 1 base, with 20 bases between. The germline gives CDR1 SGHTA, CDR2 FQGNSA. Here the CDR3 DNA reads TGTGCCAGCAGCTCTCAGACGGGACCCAGGGAGAGCAATCAGCCCCAGCATTTT. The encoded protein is CASSSQTGPRESNQPQHF.

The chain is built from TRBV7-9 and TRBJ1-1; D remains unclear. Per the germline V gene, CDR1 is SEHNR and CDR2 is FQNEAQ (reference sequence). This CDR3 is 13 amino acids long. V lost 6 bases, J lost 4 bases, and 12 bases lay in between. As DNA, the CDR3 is TGTGCCAGCAGAGACGGACCGACCACTGAAGCTTTCTTT. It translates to CASRDGPTTEAFF.